The 23 T cell receptor beta chains reported below all come from one sample, sequenced in a study of blood T cells in healthy people across ages. Through a sample-barcoded 5' primer and a J-beta primer mix, a second PCR was run for about 6 to 12 cycles. TCRdb processed the 5' RACE reads anew with MiXCR; each CDR3 protein has one entry. Here the sample spans around 670,000 distinct CDR3 sequences, approximately 30% being singletons. Input material: blood. These receptors came from a woman of 80 years or more in good health.

This clonotype was detected many times. The chain recombines TRBV5-1 with TRBJ2-7; D uncertain. The germline V gene has CDR1 SGHRS and CDR2 YFSETQ. V shed 4 bases and J shed 2 bases, with 13 bases lying between them. The CDR3 length is 14 residues. CDR3 in amino acids: CASSPVPGTYEQYF. CDR3 DNA: TGCGCCAGCAGCCCGGTTCCAGGTACCTACGAGCAGTACTTC.

The chain uses TRBV5-1 and TRBJ1-1; D remains ambiguous. CDR1 is SGHRS, CDR2 YFSETQ, per germline. Trimming removed 0 bases at V and 5 bases at J, with 14 bases between. This CDR3 comprises 15 residues. Written as DNA, the CDR3 is TGCGCCAGCAGCTTGGTAGCCCTCGCGGGAACTGAAGCTTTCTTT. Amino acid sequence: CASSLVALAGTEAFF.

This clonotype was detected many times. The V call is TRBV10-3, the J call TRBJ1-2; D unclear. The V end lost 2 bases, the J end lost 4 bases, and 8 bases lay between the germline ends. Germline CDR1 is ENHRY and CDR2 is SYGVKD. This CDR3 has 13 residues. The CDR3 loop reads CAISEKGGYGYTF. CDR3 in DNA: TGTGCCATCAGTGAGAAAGGAGGCTATGGCTACACCTTC.

Only a few counts were recorded for this clonotype. This sequence joins TRBV18 and TRBJ2-5; tentatively, D is TRBD2 (6 bases). Germline CDR1 reads KGHSH; CDR2 reads LQKENI. Trimming cost V 1 base and J 5 bases, with 11 bases left between them. The length of the CDR3 is 14 residues. The chain's CDR3 is CASSPLGGDETQYF. CDR3 DNA: TGTGCCAGCTCACCACTTGGAGGGGATGAGACCCAGTACTTC. Full variable domain (rest looked up from reference TRBV18 and TRBJ2-5): NAGVMQNPRHLVRRRGQEARLRCSPMKGHSHVYWYRQLPEEGLKFMVYLQKENIIDESGMPKERFSAEFPKEGPSILRIQQVVRGDSAAYFCASSPLGGDETQYFGPGTRLLVL.

This clonotype was counted many times. The genes are TRBV18 and TRBJ2-5; D call uncertain. Germline-derived CDR1 and CDR2 are KGHSH and LQKENI. The V gene lost 1 base and the J gene lost 2 bases, with 5 bases spanning the gap. The CDR3 runs 13 residues. The CDR3 region is CASSPHIQETQYF. CDR3 nucleotides: TGTGCCAGCTCACCACATATACAAGAGACCCAGTACTTC.

In the case of this clonotype: No conserved phenylalanine or tryptophan ends this CDR3, so it is likely a read error. The chain employs TRBV5-6 and TRBJ1-2, with unresolved D. The V end was cut by 4 bases, the J end by 8 bases, with 21 bases between. The CDR3 totals 15 residues. Germline CDR1 and CDR2: SGHDT and YYEEEE. CDR3 DNA sequence: TGTGCCAGCAGCCACACCCTGGGCGCTCTCGGGGGCTACACCTGC. It specifies CASSHTLGALGGYTC.

On this clonotype itself: A read error is possible here, since a much larger clone lies one base away. The chain is built from TRBV7-2 and TRBJ1-1; D is unresolved. This CDR3 contains 15 residues. Trimming cost V 5 bases and J 0 bases, with 13 bases left between them. Germline-derived CDR1 and CDR2 are SGHTA and FQGNSA. CDR3 nucleotides: TGTGCCAGCAGCCCCCTGGAAAGTATGAACACTGAAGCTTTCTTT. Translation gives CASSPLESMNTEAFF.

Ten or more counts support this clonotype. In DNA, the CDR3 is TGCAGTGCTAGCACGGGACAGGGGACGAATGAGCAGTTCTTC. Its protein product is CSASTGQGTNEQFF. The chain recombines TRBV20-1 with TRBJ2-1, with TRBD1 matching over 10 bases. V dropped 3 bases and J dropped 7; count of bases not matched to a gene: 6. The CDR3 covers 14 residues. Germline V gives CDR1 DFQATT, CDR2 SNEGSKA (reference sequence).

This rearrangement joins TRBV9 to TRBJ1-3, with D unclear. CDR1 and CDR2 (germline): SGDLS, YYNGEE. The CDR3 has 17 residues. The ends were cut back, 3 bases at V and 0 bases at J, with 16 bases in the middle. The CDR3 is CASSAGVQPSSGNTIYF. CDR3 nucleotide sequence: TGTGCCAGCAGCGCTGGCGTACAGCCGTCCTCTGGAAACACCATATATTTT.

As concerns this clonotype: One end of the junction varies from germline; a read error may be responsible. The chain employs TRBV27 and TRBJ1-6; TRBD1 might be the D (5 bases). Germline CDR1 MNHEY, CDR2 SMNVEV (reference sequence). The CDR3 has 14 amino acids. CDR3 loop: CVSSLGGSNSPLHF. The CDR3 DNA sequence: TGTGTCAGCAGTTTGGGGGGATCTAATTCACCCCTCCACTTT.

To note about this clonotype: Possible read error: a much larger clone is one base away. This chain joins TRBV28 and TRBJ2-1; 8 bases are shared with TRBD1. The V gene's germline CDR1 is MDHEN and CDR2 SYDVKM. The CDR3 runs to 14 residues. This chain's CDR3 is CAGSSAGTGISRFF. Here the CDR3 DNA reads TGTGCCGGCAGTTCCGCCGGGACAGGAATAAGTCGGTTCTTC.

Only a few counts were recorded for this clonotype. The chain links TRBV9 to TRBJ2-2; TRBD2 aligns across 14 bases. Germline V lookup: CDR1 SGDLS, CDR2 YYNGEE. This CDR3 has 17 residues. Germline trimming cut 4 bases from V and 3 bases from J; bases unmatched to any gene: 5. The CDR3: CASSIGLAGGYTGELFF. In DNA form, the CDR3 reads TGTGCCAGCAGCATTGGACTAGCGGGGGGATACACCGGGGAGCTGTTTTTT.

In its sample, this clonotype was seen many times. V usage is TRBV20-1 and J usage is TRBJ1-2; D is unresolved. The length of the CDR3 is 12 residues. The V gene lost 2 bases and the J gene lost 8 bases, with 12 bases spanning the gap. Per the germline V gene, CDR1 is DFQATT and CDR2 is SNEGSKA (reference sequence). The CDR3 nucleotides read TGCAGTGCTAGAATCGGGGAGCAAGGCTACACCTTC. Translation: CSARIGEQGYTF.

At least ten counts were recorded for this clonotype. The genes are TRBV10-3 and TRBJ1-5, with unresolved D. Germline V CDR1 and CDR2: ENHRY, SYGVKD. The ends were cut back, 4 bases at V and 1 base at J, with 8 bases in the middle. The CDR3 is made up of 14 amino acids. The CDR3 here is CAISVVGSNQPQHF. DNA for the CDR3: TGTGCCATCAGTGTAGTAGGGAGCAATCAGCCCCAGCATTTT.

This clonotype was counted at least ten times. The CDR3 region has the DNA TGTGCCAGCAGCCAAGAACTGGCTACTCAAGAGACCCAGTACTTC. Translation: CASSQELATQETQYF. The chain recombines TRBV3-1 with TRBJ2-5; the D is unclear. Germline V gene sequence: CDR1 LGHDT, CDR2 YNNKEL (reference sequence). This CDR3 spans 15 amino acids. Trimming removed 0 bases from V and 2 bases from J, with 10 bases in between.

In this sample, this clonotype turned up many times. This chain uses TRBV10-3 with TRBJ2-1; possibly TRBD1 or TRBD2 for D (5 bases each). This CDR3 contains 11 residues. Germline loops: CDR1 ENHRY, CDR2 SYGVKD. The V end was cut by 8 bases, the J end by 9 bases, with 11 bases between. The CDR3 bases are TGTGCCATCGGGGGTGTAGCTGAGCAGTTCTTC. Amino acid sequence: CAIGGVAEQFF.

This clonotype was counted ten times or more. The V and J genes are TRBV20-1 and TRBJ2-1; TRBD2 matches at 8 bases. Trimming cost V 6 bases and J 7 bases; bases outside gene matches: 11. The CDR3 length is 14 residues. CDR1 and CDR2 (germline): DFQATT, SNEGSKA (reference sequence). CDR3 in amino acids: CSARGETSVNEQFF. The CDR3 nucleotides read TGCAGTGCAAGGGGGGAGACTAGCGTGAATGAGCAGTTCTTC.

There are many counts of this clonotype. This CDR3 reads CASSSTGEGTDTQYF. As DNA, the CDR3 is TGTGCCAGCAGTAGTACAGGGGAAGGCACAGATACGCAGTATTTT. The chain carries TRBV5-6 and TRBJ2-3; TRBD1 aligns across 7 bases. V gave up 5 bases and J gave up 1 base; unmatched junction bases: 7. The CDR3 has 15 amino acids. Germline V CDR1 and CDR2: SGHDT, YYEEEE.

This clonotype has ten or more counts. V usage is TRBV20-1 and J usage is TRBJ2-5; D remains ambiguous. The CDR3 consists of 12 residues. The V end lost 3 bases, the J end lost 2 bases, and 7 bases lay between the germline ends. The germline CDR1 and CDR2 sequences are DFQATT and SNEGSKA (reference sequence). This CDR3 is CSASPTQETQYF. The CDR3, as DNA: TGCAGTGCTAGTCCCACGCAAGAGACCCAGTACTTC.

A note on this clonotype: A much more abundant neighbour one base away suggests this may be a read error. The chain carries TRBV11-2 and TRBJ2-5; a possible D gene is TRBD2 (6 bases). Germline V lookup: CDR1 SGHAT, CDR2 FQNNGV. The CDR3 loop spans 16 amino acids. Deletions cut 3 bases from V and 1 base from J, with 15 bases between. The CDR3 protein is CASSFRTIVGQETQYF. The CDR3 DNA sequence: TGTGCCAGCAGCTTCAGGACTATAGTGGGCCAAGAGACCCAGTACTTC. The full variable domain, rest sourced from reference TRBV11-2 and TRBJ2-5, is EAGVAQSPRYKIIEKRQSVAFWCNPISGHATLYWYQQILGQGPKLLIQFQNNGVVDDSQLPKDRFSAERLKGVDSTLKIQPAKLEDSAVYLCASSFRTIVGQETQYFGPGTRLLVL.

This clonotype has ten or more counts. J is TRBJ1-4 and V is TRBV4-3; maybe TRBD1 (6 bases). The CDR3 contains 17 residues. Trimming took 4 bases from V and 3 from J, leaving 18 bases between them. From germline, CDR1 is LGHNA and CDR2 YSLEER. CDR3 in amino acids: CASSPGQSPGANEKLFF. DNA for the CDR3: TGCGCCAGCAGCCCAGGACAGTCTCCTGGGGCTAATGAAAAACTGTTTTTT.

This clonotype came up many times. The rearrangement links TRBV5-6 to TRBJ1-2; the D is unclear. Germline CDR1 SGHDT, CDR2 YYEEEE. Deletions cut 5 bases from V and 4 bases from J, with 18 bases between. This CDR3 comprises 15 residues. The chain's CDR3 is CASSSWPRRSYGYTF. The CDR3 DNA follows: TGTGCCAGCAGTTCCTGGCCTCGACGGAGCTATGGCTACACCTTC.

This clonotype was detected a few times. The chain links TRBV11-2 to TRBJ2-1, with D hard to call. The J call may be mistaken, given a closer DNA end match to TRBJ2-7. Germline loops: CDR1 SGHAT, CDR2 FQNNGV. The CDR3 is 15 residues long. The CDR3 sequence is CASSLGPGVYNEQYF. CDR3 nucleotide sequence: TGTGCCAGCAGCTTAGGGCCTGGGGTCTACAATGAGCAGTACTTC.